This T cell receptor beta chain was identified during a study of blood T cell repertoires in COVID-19. Across the whole study: From the United States, Italy and Spain came samples of acute and convalescent COVID-19. Sample material is recorded as cDNA or gDNA derived from T cells, B-cell-depleted T cells, or PBMCs.

This clone was counted a single time. This CDR3 region has 16 residues. V was shortened by 5 bases and J by 0 bases, with 14 bases between the two germline ends. CDR1 SNHLY and CDR2 FYNNEI come from the germline V gene. Per the study methods: Quantification of nucleated cells was approximated via reference gene primer amplification. Method: immunoSEQ multiplex PCR; TCRdb's copy keeps in-frame clones and lacks some. Clonal size and the V and J genes are those of that table, whereas D and trimming came from the DNA. The sample includes about 80,000 clones, approximately 90% of them seen just once. The TCR comes from a woman older than 75 with active or convalescent COVID-19. This rearrangement joins TRBV2 to TRBJ2-1; maybe TRBD1 (5 bases). Specimen: peripheral blood. The CDR3 bases are TGTGCCAGCAGTATCACAGGCGGAGTCTCCTACAATGAGCAGTTCTTC. This sequence encodes CASSITGGVSYNEQFF.